This passage covers 23 T cell receptor beta chains from one sample sequenced in a study of shared clonotypes between healthy human individuals (dated by TCRdb to the early 2020s). Library preparation employed the immunoSEQ multiplex PCR assay. What TCRdb holds here is the immuneACCESS table cut down to in-frame rearrangements. Part of the clones is not present; checked against another copy, under half of the missing clones reflect an unresolved V gene, and the others are unexplained. The sample includes a few million clones, with more than 80% observed a single time. Of the sample, about 0.39% falls within the top ten clones. The sample was naive CD4+ T cells from PBMCs. The cell subset or site label on this specimen signifies: CD45RA+ positively selected. Receptor source: a man between 18 and 35 years old in good health. Some clones in this sample may be carry-over from other donors' samples.

The chain has TRBV5-1 and TRBJ2-5, with 10 bases matching TRBD2. Germline loops: CDR1 SGHRS, CDR2 YFSETQ. CDR3 length: 14 amino acids. V dropped 4 bases and J dropped 5; count of bases not matched to a gene: 5. CDR3 bases: TGCGCCAGCAGCCCAGGGACTAGCGCGGAGACCCAGTACTTC. It yields the protein CASSPGTSAETQYF.

The V call is TRBV4-3, the J call TRBJ1-1; a possible D gene is TRBD1 (5 bases). CDR3 size: 14 residues. Germline assignment: CDR1 LGHNA and CDR2 YSLEER. Deletions cut 4 bases from V and 0 bases from J, with 9 bases between. CDR3 region: CASSPPGMNTEAFF. The CDR3 DNA reads TGCGCCAGCAGCCCCCCAGGGATGAACACTGAAGCTTTCTTT.

The chain has TRBV2 and TRBJ1-1; D ambiguous. This CDR3 region has 10 residues. Germline loops: CDR1 SNHLY, CDR2 FYNNEI. Trimming took off 8 bases at V and 8 bases at J, with 9 bases between the two ends. Here the CDR3 DNA reads TGTGCCAGCCGGCAGCTCGAAGCTTTCTTT. Residues: CASRQLEAFF.

The V gene is TRBV7-8, the J gene TRBJ1-3; D unresolved. The CDR3 sequence is 14 residues long. The germline gives CDR1 SGHVS, CDR2 FQNEAQ. The germline V and J ends were trimmed by 4 bases and 3 bases, with 10 bases remaining between them. The CDR3 DNA reads as TGTGCCAGCAGCTCTGTCGACGGTGGAAACACCATATATTTT. Its translation: CASSSVDGGNTIYF.

Here the CDR3 reads CASSLGTGDSPLHF. CDR3 sequence (DNA): TGTGCCAGCAGCCTGGGGACAGGGGATTCACCCCTCCACTTT. The rearrangement links TRBV25-1 to TRBJ1-6, with 10 nucleotides matching TRBD1. Trimming removed 6 bases from V and 8 bases from J; junction bases left unmatched: 4. In germline, CDR1 is MGHDK, CDR2 SYGVNS. CDR3 length: 14 amino acids.

This clone occurred a few times. V and J are TRBV28 and TRBJ1-5; the match to TRBD1 covers 7 bases. This CDR3 has 14 residues. Trimming removed 6 bases from V and 7 bases from J; junction bases left unmatched: 9. Per the germline V gene, CDR1 is MDHEN and CDR2 is SYDVKM. The CDR3 DNA is TGTGCCAGCAGCGACAACAGGGGACGGCAGCCCCAGCATTTT. Translating gives CASSDNRGRQPQHF. Complete variable domain (other parts from reference TRBV28 and TRBJ1-5): DVKVTQSSRYLVKRTGEKVFLECVQDMDHENMFWYRQDPGLGLRLIYFSYDVKMKEKGDIPEGYSVSREKKERFSLILESASTNQTSMYLCASSDNRGRQPQHFGDGTRLSIL.

This chain connects TRBV7-2 to TRBJ1-5, with no clear D. Deletions cut 5 bases from V and 0 bases from J, with 8 bases between. The germline gives CDR1 SGHTA, CDR2 FQGNSA. The CDR3 is 14 amino acids. The CDR3 coding sequence is TGTGCCAGCAGCGTCGGAATTAGCAATCAGCCCCAGCATTTT. As protein: CASSVGISNQPQHF. Complete variable domain (other parts from reference TRBV7-2 and TRBJ1-5): GAGVSQSPSNKVTEKGKDVELRCDPISGHTALYWYRQSLGQGLEFLIYFQGNSAPDKSGLPSDRFSAERTGGSVSTLTIQRTQQEDSAVYLCASSVGISNQPQHFGDGTRLSIL.

On this clone itself: Other DNA sequences in the sample encode the same CDR3. This chain links TRBV5-1 with TRBJ1-4; 10 positions agree with TRBD1. The CDR3 spans 15 residues. V gave up 4 bases and J gave up 8 bases; unmatched junction bases: 8. Germline-derived CDR1 and CDR2 are SGHRS and YFSETQ. This CDR3 reads CASSASGTGEEKLFF. CDR3 DNA sequence: TGCGCCAGCAGCGCCTCCGGGACAGGGGAGGAAAAACTGTTTTTT. The variable domain in full, with the rest retrieved from reference TRBV5-1 and TRBJ1-4, is KAGVTQTPRYLIKTRGQQVTLSCSPISGHRSVSWYQQTPGQGLQFLFEYFSETQRNKGNFPGRFSGRQFSNSRSEMNVSTLELGDSALYLCASSASGTGEEKLFFGSGTQLSVL.

The chain combines TRBV20-1 with TRBJ1-6; possibly TRBD1 for D (5 bases). This CDR3 is built from 11 residues. Germline CDR1 is DFQATT and CDR2 is SNEGSKA (reference sequence). With 8 bases removed from V and 12 bases from J, the gap between germline ends came to 14 bases. CDR3 loop: CSIRGDRPLHF. In DNA, the CDR3 is TGCAGTATCCGGGGGGACCGACCCCTCCACTTT.

The gene calls are TRBV27 and TRBJ1-4; a possible D gene is TRBD1 (6 bases). The ends were cut back, 10 bases at V and 6 bases at J, with 15 bases in the middle. This CDR3 region has 13 residues. Germline V gene sequence: CDR1 MNHEY, CDR2 SMNVEV (reference sequence). As DNA, the CDR3 is TGTGCCACCACAGGGAAAGAAGATGAAAAACTGTTTTTT. Translated: CATTGKEDEKLFF.

This clone was picked up one time. The chain links TRBV6-6 to TRBJ2-5; 7 nucleotides match TRBD1. With V trimmed by 6 bases and J by 7 bases, 8 bases remained unmatched. The CDR3 is made up of 13 amino acids. From germline, CDR1 is MNHNY and CDR2 SVGAGI (reference sequence). DNA for the CDR3: TGTGCCAGCAGCGTTGGGACAGTTTGGACCCAGTACTTC. Its protein product is CASSVGTVWTQYF.

This chain connects TRBV7-8 to TRBJ2-5, with unresolved D. The CDR3 loop spans 16 amino acids. Per germline, CDR1 SGHVS and CDR2 FQNEAQ. The ends were cut back, 1 base at V and 2 bases at J, with 14 bases in the middle. In nucleotides, the CDR3 is TGTGCCAGCAGCTTAGAGGTATCCTATTGGCAAGAGACCCAGTACTTC. It yields the protein CASSLEVSYWQETQYF.

This chain uses TRBV5-1 with TRBJ2-5; weak D call: TRBD2 (6 bases). Germline V gene sequence: CDR1 SGHRS, CDR2 YFSETQ. V dropped 6 bases and J dropped 5 bases, with 23 bases sitting between them. This CDR3 has 16 amino acids. DNA of the CDR3: TGCGCCAGCACGGAGAAATGGTCTCCTGCGGGGGAGACCCAGTACTTC. Amino acids: CASTEKWSPAGETQYF.

J is TRBJ1-5 and V is TRBV19, with a tentative D call TRBD1 (5 bases). Germline assignment: CDR1 LNHDA and CDR2 SQIVND (reference sequence). V lost 10 bases and J lost 1, with 8 bases in between. This CDR3 contains 12 residues. The CDR3 sequence: CATGDSNQPQHF. CDR3 nucleotides: TGTGCCACCGGGGACAGCAATCAGCCCCAGCATTTT.

CDR3 DNA sequence: TGTGCCAGCAGCCCCCTCACCCCCGGGAGCAATGAGCAGTTCTTC. Protein sequence: CASSPLTPGSNEQFF. V usage is TRBV5-4 and J usage is TRBJ2-1, with D perhaps matching TRBD2 (6 bases). Trimming removed 4 bases at V and 6 bases at J, with 17 bases between. Germline V gene data show CDR1 as SGHNT and CDR2 as YYREEE (reference sequence). The CDR3 totals 15 residues. The whole variable domain, remainder taken from reference TRBV5-4 and TRBJ2-1, is ETGVTQSPTHLIKTRGQQVTLRCSSQSGHNTVSWYQQALGQGPQFIFQYYREEENGRGNFPPRFSGLQFPNYSSELNVNALELDDSALYLCASSPLTPGSNEQFFGPGTRLTVL.

The chain carries TRBV15 and TRBJ2-2; a possible D gene is TRBD2 (6 bases). Germline CDR1 is LNHNV and CDR2 is YYDKDF (reference sequence). V was pared by 0 bases and J by 5 bases, with 19 bases between. The CDR3 has 18 residues. CDR3 sequence: CATSRDYSGRERTGELFF. CDR3 nucleotide sequence: TGTGCCACCAGCAGAGATTATAGCGGCAGGGAGAGAACCGGGGAGCTGTTTTTT.

The V call is TRBV27, the J call TRBJ2-7, with D uncertain. The CDR3 is 13 residues long. Germline CDR1 is MNHEY and CDR2 is SMNVEV (reference sequence). Trimming cost V 8 bases and J 3 bases, with 14 bases left between them. CDR3: CASGRLGNYEQYF. The CDR3 DNA is TGTGCCAGCGGCCGACTGGGTAACTACGAGCAGTACTTC.

The chain combines TRBV5-1 with TRBJ2-3, with D perhaps matching TRBD1 or TRBD2 (6 bases each). Germline CDR1 and CDR2: SGHRS and YFSETQ. Trimming shortened V by 0 bases and J by 4 bases, and 15 bases separated the two germline ends. CDR3 length: 16 amino acids. Here the CDR3 DNA reads TGCGCCAGCAGCTTGGACCCCGGGGGCGTCTCAGATACGCAGTATTTT. Its protein is CASSLDPGGVSDTQYF.

The chain carries TRBV18 and TRBJ2-7; maybe TRBD1 (5 bases). The CDR3 loop spans 15 amino acids. Trimming left V 3 bases short and J 5 bases short, with 17 bases between. The germline V gene has CDR1 KGHSH and CDR2 LQKENI. Here the CDR3 DNA reads TGTGCCAGCTCACCTTCCGTGGGGCTGGGTAACGAGCAGTACTTC. Translating it yields CASSPSVGLGNEQYF.

The chain carries TRBV30 and TRBJ1-2; maybe TRBD1 (5 bases). The CDR3 totals 11 residues. The germline gives CDR1 GTSNPN, CDR2 SVGIG (reference sequence). The V end lost 5 bases, the J end lost 4 bases, and 8 bases lay between the germline ends. This CDR3 is CAWAQGYGYTF. As DNA, the CDR3 is TGTGCCTGGGCCCAGGGCTATGGCTACACCTTC.

V gene TRBV4-2 combines with J gene TRBJ2-2, with D possibly being TRBD1 (6 bases). Germline V lookup: CDR1 LGHNA, CDR2 YNFKEQ. CDR3 size: 15 residues. V was trimmed by 4 bases and J by 3 bases, leaving 12 bases between them. This CDR3 reads CASSPRQGHTGELFF. CDR3 nucleotide sequence: TGTGCCAGCAGCCCACGGCAGGGGCACACCGGGGAGCTGTTTTTT.

The chain carries TRBV7-3 and TRBJ2-1; 7 nucleotides match TRBD2. CDR3 size: 15 residues. Unmatched junction bases numbered 4, after V lost 5 bases and J lost 0 bases. Germline loops: CDR1 SGHTA, CDR2 FQGTGA. The DNA of the CDR3 is TGTGCCAGCAGCCCCGGCGGGAGCTCCTACAATGAGCAGTTCTTC. Translated: CASSPGGSSYNEQFF.

The gene calls are TRBV5-1 and TRBJ1-4, with D hard to call. Trimming shortened V by 0 bases and J by 0 bases, and 12 bases separated the two germline ends. Germline CDR1 and CDR2: SGHRS and YFSETQ. This CDR3 is built from 17 residues. In nucleotides, the CDR3 is TGCGCCAGCAGCTTGGCCCAAGGGATCACAACTAATGAAAAACTGTTTTTT. This encodes CASSLAQGITTNEKLFF.